One T cell receptor (beta chain) is described in this entry. The protocol was immunoSEQ multiplex PCR, while the TCRdb copy is restricted to in-frame clones and leaves out a portion. Of around 700,000 clones listed, approximately 79% are singletons. The data were taken from a study of shared clonotypes between healthy human individuals. The sequencing sample was made of memory CD4+ T cells sorted from blood. Noted subset: CD45RA-negative fraction. This receptor was obtained from a woman aged 25 to 39 in good health.

The CDR3 coding sequence is TGTGCCTGGAGCCGGGACGTTAATGAGCAGTTCTTC. Residues: CAWSRDVNEQFF. The chain carries TRBV30 and TRBJ2-1; perhaps D is TRBD1 or TRBD2 (5 bases each). The CDR3 has 12 residues. Trimming left V 3 bases short and J 7 bases short, with 10 bases between. CDR1 and CDR2 (germline): GTSNPN, SVGIG (reference sequence).